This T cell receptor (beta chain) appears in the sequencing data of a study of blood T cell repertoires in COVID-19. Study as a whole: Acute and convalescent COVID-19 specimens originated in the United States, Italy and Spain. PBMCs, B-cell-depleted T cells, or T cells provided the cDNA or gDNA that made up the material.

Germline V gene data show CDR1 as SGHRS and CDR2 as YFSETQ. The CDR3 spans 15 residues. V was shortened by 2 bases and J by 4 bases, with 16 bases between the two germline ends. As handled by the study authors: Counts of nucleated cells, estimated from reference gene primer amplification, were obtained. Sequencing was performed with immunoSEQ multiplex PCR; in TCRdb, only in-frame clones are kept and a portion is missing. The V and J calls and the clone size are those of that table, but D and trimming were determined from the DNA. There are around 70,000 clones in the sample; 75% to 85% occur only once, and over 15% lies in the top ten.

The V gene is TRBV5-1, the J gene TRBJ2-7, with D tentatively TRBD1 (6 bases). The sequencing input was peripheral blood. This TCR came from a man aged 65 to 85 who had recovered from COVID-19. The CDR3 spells CASSFGQGRLYEQYF. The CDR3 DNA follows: TGCGCCAGCAGCTTTGGCCAGGGGCGACTGTACGAGCAGTACTTC. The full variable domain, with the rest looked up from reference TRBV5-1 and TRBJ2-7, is KAGVTQTPRYLIKTRGQQVTLSCSPISGHRSVSWYQQTPGQGLQFLFEYFSETQRNKGNFPGRFSGRQFSNSRSEMNVSTLELGDSALYLCASSFGQGRLYEQYFGPGTRLTVT.